This entry concerns a single TCR beta chain. These data come from a study of molecular identifiers for immune sequencing clone quantification. With listed TCR primers and previously described methods, bulk TCR libraries were prepared. MiXCR, applied by TCRdb to the PCR reads, yields one record per CDR3 protein. This table holds a few hundred thousand distinct CDR3 sequences, about 26% found once. The CDR3 is 14 residues long. CDR1 is SQVTM, CDR2 ANQGSEA, per germline. V lost 8 bases, J lost 11 bases, and 16 bases stayed unmatched. Input for naive CD8 libraries was roughly 19,000 to 1,000,000 sorted cells; the RNA fraction used was 10%, 30% or 50%.

The sample consisted of naive CD8+ T cells from blood, with Jurkat cell RNA spiked in. Described subset: FACS-sorted CD8+CD4-CCR7+CD45RA+ naive T cells. V usage is TRBV29-1 and J usage is TRBJ1-1, with 11 positions matching TRBD1. The origin of this receptor is a human donor in good health. Some libraries in this study had Jurkat cell RNA spiked in. Here the CDR3 reads CSTQTGTGGLGAFF. The DNA of the CDR3 is TGCAGCACTCAAACCGGGACAGGGGGACTGGGTGCTTTCTTT.